This T cell receptor (beta chain) stems from a study of T cells in localized non-small cell lung cancer. V lost 6 bases and J lost 1, with 6 bases in between. This CDR3 is built from 12 residues. The V gene's germline CDR1 is LNHDA and CDR2 SQIVND (reference sequence). The data were produced by immunoSEQ multiplex PCR, yet TCRdb's version contains in-frame clones alone and is incomplete. The sample lists around 3,700 clones; around 30% were seen once. The receptor's source is a female donor of 60 years or more with stage I lung adenocarcinoma. The rearrangement links TRBV19 to TRBJ1-1; D not certain. The sample here was lung tumor tissue, taken before any cancer treatment. The CDR3 DNA is TGTGCCAGTAGCTTCCAGAACACTGAAGCTTTCTTT. Amino acid sequence: CASSFQNTEAFF.